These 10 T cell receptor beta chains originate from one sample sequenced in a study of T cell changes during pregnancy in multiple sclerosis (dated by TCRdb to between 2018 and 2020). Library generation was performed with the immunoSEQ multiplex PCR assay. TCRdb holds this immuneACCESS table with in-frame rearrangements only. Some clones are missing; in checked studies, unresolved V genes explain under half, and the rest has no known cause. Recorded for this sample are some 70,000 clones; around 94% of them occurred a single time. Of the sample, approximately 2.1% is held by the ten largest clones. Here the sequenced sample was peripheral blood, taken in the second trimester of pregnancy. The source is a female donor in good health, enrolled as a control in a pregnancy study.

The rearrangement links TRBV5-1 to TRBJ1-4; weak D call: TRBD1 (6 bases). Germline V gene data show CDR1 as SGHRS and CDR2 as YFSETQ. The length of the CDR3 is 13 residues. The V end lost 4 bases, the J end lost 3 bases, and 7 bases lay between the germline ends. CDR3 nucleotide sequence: TGCGCCAGCAGCGGACAGTCTAATGAAAAACTGTTTTTT. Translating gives CASSGQSNEKLFF.

The DNA of the CDR3 is TGTGCCAGCAGTGGGACAGACTATGGCTACACCTTC. Protein product: CASSGTDYGYTF. This chain joins TRBV6-5 and TRBJ1-2; 7 bases are a match to TRBD1. Germline V gives CDR1 MNHEY, CDR2 SVGAGI. V lost 5 bases to trimming and J lost 3 bases; unmatched junction nucleotides: 0. This CDR3 is built from 12 residues.

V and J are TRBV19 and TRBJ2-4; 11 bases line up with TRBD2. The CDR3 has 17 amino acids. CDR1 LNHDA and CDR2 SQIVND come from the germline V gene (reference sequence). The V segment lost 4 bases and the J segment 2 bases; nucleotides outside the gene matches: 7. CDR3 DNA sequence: TGTGCCAGTAGTACAATAGCGGGGGGGTTGACCAAAAACATTCAGTACTTC. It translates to CASSTIAGGLTKNIQYF.

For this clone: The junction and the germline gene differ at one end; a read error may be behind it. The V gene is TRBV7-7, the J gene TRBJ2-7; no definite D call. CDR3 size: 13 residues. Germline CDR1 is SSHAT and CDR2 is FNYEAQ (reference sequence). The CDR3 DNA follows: TGTGCTAGCAGCTTATCACAGAACTACGAGCAGTACTTC. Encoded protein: CASSLSQNYEQYF.

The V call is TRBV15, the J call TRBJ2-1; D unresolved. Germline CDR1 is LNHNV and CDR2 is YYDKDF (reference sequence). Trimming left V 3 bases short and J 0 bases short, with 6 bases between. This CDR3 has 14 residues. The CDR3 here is CATSRLSSYNEQFF. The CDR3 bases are TGTGCCACCAGCAGGCTGAGCTCCTACAATGAGCAGTTCTTC. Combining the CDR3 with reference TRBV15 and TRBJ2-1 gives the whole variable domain DAMVIQNPRYQVTQFGKPVTLSCSQTLNHNVMYWYQQKSSQAPKLLFHYYDKDFNNEADTPDNFQSRRPNTSFCFLDIRSPGLGDTAMYLCATSRLSSYNEQFFGPGTRLTVL.

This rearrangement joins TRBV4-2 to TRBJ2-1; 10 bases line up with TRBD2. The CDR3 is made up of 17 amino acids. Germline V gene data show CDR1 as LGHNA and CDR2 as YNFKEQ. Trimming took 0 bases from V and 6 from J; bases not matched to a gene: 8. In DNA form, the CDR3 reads TGTGCCAGCAGCCAAGATACGAGGGTAGCGGGGGGCAATGAGCAGTTCTTC. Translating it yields CASSQDTRVAGGNEQFF.

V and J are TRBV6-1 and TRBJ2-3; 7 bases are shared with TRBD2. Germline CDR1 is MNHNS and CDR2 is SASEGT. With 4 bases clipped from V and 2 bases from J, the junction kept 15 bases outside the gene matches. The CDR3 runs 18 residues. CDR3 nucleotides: TGTGCCAGCAGTGGCCAAGACAGAGCGGGGCTTCCCACAGATACGCAGTATTTT. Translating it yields CASSGQDRAGLPTDTQYF.

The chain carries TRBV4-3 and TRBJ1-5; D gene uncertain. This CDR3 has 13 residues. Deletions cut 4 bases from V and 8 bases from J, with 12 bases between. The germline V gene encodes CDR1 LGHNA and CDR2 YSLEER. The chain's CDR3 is CASSPGRWEPQHF. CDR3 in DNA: TGCGCCAGCAGCCCCGGGAGGTGGGAGCCCCAGCATTTT.

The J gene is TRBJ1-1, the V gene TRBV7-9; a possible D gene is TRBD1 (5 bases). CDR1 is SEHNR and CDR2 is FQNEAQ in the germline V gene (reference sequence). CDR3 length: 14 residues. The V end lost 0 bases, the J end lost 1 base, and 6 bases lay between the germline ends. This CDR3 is CASSLARGNTEAFF. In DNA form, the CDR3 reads TGTGCCAGCAGCTTAGCAAGGGGGAACACTGAAGCTTTCTTT.

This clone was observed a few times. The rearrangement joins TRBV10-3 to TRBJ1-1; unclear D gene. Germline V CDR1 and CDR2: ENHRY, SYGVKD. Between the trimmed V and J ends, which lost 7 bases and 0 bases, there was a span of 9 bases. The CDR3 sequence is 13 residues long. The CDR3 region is CAIKAGVNTEAFF. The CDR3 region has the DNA TGTGCCATCAAGGCAGGCGTGAACACTGAAGCTTTCTTT.